This is a list of T cell receptor beta chains from one sample in a study of blood T cell repertoires in COVID-19. Clones were read by immunoSEQ multiplex PCR, and TCRdb kept only the in-frame ones, dropping some. Of hundreds of thousands of clones listed, about four fifths are singletons. Input material: peripheral blood. These TCRs come from a woman older than 75 with acute or convalescent COVID-19. The CDR3 runs from the conserved cysteine through the conserved F or W. A D gene is named only where the DNA matches it firmly. Clone size is not always given. Where it is, it says once, few, many or a class for expanded clones.

clone size	D gene	V gene	J gene	CDR3 protein	CDR3 DNA
once	-	TRBV27	TRBJ2-7	CASSRGTSSYEQYF	TGTGCCAGCAGCCGCGGTACGAGCTCCTACGAGCAGTACTTC
-	-	TRBV18	TRBJ1-4	CASSPDRRREKLFF	TGTGCCAGCTCACCTGACCGGCGGAGGGAAAAACTGTTTTTT
-	TRBD1	TRBV2	TRBJ1-2	CASSDGTGGLLNYGYTF	TGTGCCAGCAGTGACGGGACAGGGGGCTTACTTAACTATGGCTACACCTTC
-	-	TRBV7-9	TRBJ1-1	CASTQSGSNTEAFF	TGTGCCAGCACCCAGTCGGGATCGAACACTGAAGCTTTCTTT
-	TRBD2	TRBV9	TRBJ2-1	CASGDYIEQFF	TGTGCCAGCGGGGACTATATTGAGCAGTTCTTC
-	-	TRBV3-1/TRBV3-2	TRBJ2-3	CASSQGGLATWSDTQYF	TGTGCCAGCAGCCAAGGTGGGCTAGCTACCTGGTCAGATACGCAGTATTTT
-	TRBD1	TRBV6-5	TRBJ1-3	CASSNRGLSGNTIYF	TGTGCCAGCAGCAACAGGGGGCTCTCTGGAAACACCATATATTTT
-	TRBD1	TRBV2	TRBJ1-2	CASNQGDISYTF	TGTGCCAGCAATCAGGGGGATATCAGCTACACCTTC
-	TRBD1	TRBV15	TRBJ2-1	CATSINTGDDEQFF	TGTGCCACCAGCATAAACACAGGGGACGATGAGCAGTTCTTC
-	TRBD1	TRBV5-6	TRBJ1-6	CASSSTGVGSPLHF	TGTGCCAGCAGCTCGACAGGGGTCGGTTCACCCCTCCACTTT
-	TRBD1	TRBV4-1	TRBJ1-4	CASSQGQGLGEKLFF	TGCGCCAGCAGCCAAGGACAGGGCCTAGGGGAAAAACTGTTTTTT
-	-	TRBV5-6	TRBJ1-2	CASSFGGGGGYTF	TGTGCCAGCAGCTTTGGGGGAGGCGGTGGCTACACCTTC
-	-	TRBV5-1	TRBJ2-7	CASSRAGTYSYEQYF	TGCGCCAGCAGCAGGGCAGGGACTTACTCCTACGAGCAGTACTTC
-	-	TRBV27	TRBJ1-5	CASSLGPNQPQHF	TGTGCCAGCAGTTTAGGGCCAAATCAGCCCCAGCATTTT
-	TRBD1	TRBV6-6	TRBJ2-1	CASSTPGQGGNEQFF	TGTGCCAGCAGCACTCCGGGACAGGGTGGCAATGAGCAGTTCTTC
-	-	TRBV20-1	TRBJ1-4	CSASLSGSNEKLFF	TGCAGTGCTAGTTTGTCAGGATCTAATGAAAAACTGTTTTTT
once	-	TRBV15	TRBJ2-5	CATSRDGATVETQYF	TGTGCCACCAGCAGAGATGGGGCCACGGTAGAGACCCAGTACTTC
-	TRBD1	TRBV28	TRBJ1-3	CASSDTGGRNTIYF	TGTGCCAGCAGTGATACAGGGGGTAGAAACACCATATATTTT
once	-	TRBV5-1	TRBJ1-3	CASSYGITGTSGNTIYF	TGCGCCAGCAGCTACGGTATCACAGGGACCTCTGGAAACACCATATATTTT
-	-	TRBV28	TRBJ1-1	CASGGRGGTNTEAFF	TGTGCCAGCGGGGGGCGCGGGGGTACGAACACTGAAGCTTTCTTT
-	TRBD1	TRBV28	TRBJ1-4	CASRAGTGLFEKLFF	TGTGCCAGCAGAGCCGGGACAGGGTTGTTTGAAAAACTGTTTTTT
once	TRBD1	TRBV5-1	TRBJ1-1	CASSTHRGNTEAFF	TGCGCCAGCAGCACCCACAGGGGAAACACTGAAGCTTTCTTT
few	-	TRBV7-2	TRBJ2-1	CASSLGGGSANEQFF	TGTGCCAGCAGCTTAGGTGGGGGCTCGGCCAATGAGCAGTTCTTC
-	TRBD1	TRBV19	TRBJ1-5	CASSIGRGRDDQPQHF	TGTGCCAGTAGTATAGGAAGGGGGCGAGACGATCAGCCCCAGCATTTT
few	TRBD1	TRBV3-1/TRBV3-2	TRBJ1-1	CASSQDLGTGGLKTEAFF	TGTGCCAGCAGCCAAGATCTTGGGACAGGCGGACTGAAGACTGAAGCTTTCTTT
-	TRBD1	TRBV14	TRBJ1-3	CASSQVVPGTAPSSGNTIYF	TGTGCCAGCAGCCAAGTGGTCCCCGGGACAGCTCCGAGCTCTGGAAACACCATATATTTT
-	-	TRBV19	TRBJ1-4	CASSIPTNAVNEKLFF	TGTGCCAGTAGTATCCCAACAAACGCAGTTAATGAAAAACTGTTTTTT
-	TRBD1	TRBV9	TRBJ1-2	CASSVDPGGYGYTF	TGTGCCAGCAGCGTAGATCCAGGGGGATATGGCTACACCTTC
once	-	TRBV7-8	TRBJ1-1	CASSRGLRNTEAFF	TGTGCCAGCAGCCGAGGACTCAGGAACACTGAAGCTTTCTTT
-	TRBD2	TRBV3-1/TRBV3-2	TRBJ2-5	CASSLGSVSSGGAWETQYF	TGTGCCAGCAGCCTCGGGTCGGTGTCTAGCGGGGGGGCTTGGGAGACCCAGTACTTC
few	-	TRBV5-6	TRBJ2-4	CASSRLDRNIQYF	TGTGCCAGCAGCCGGTTGGACAGAAACATTCAGTACTTC
-	TRBD1	TRBV10-2	TRBJ2-7	CASSTDRAAYEQYF	TGCGCCAGCAGTACGGACAGGGCTGCCTACGAGCAGTACTTC
once	-	TRBV12-5	TRBJ2-7	CASGLDTYEQYF	TGTGCTAGTGGTTTGGACACCTACGAGCAGTACTTC
-	TRBD1	TRBV25-1	TRBJ1-5	CASSQTGDNQPQHF	TGTGCCAGCAGCCAGACAGGGGACAATCAGCCCCAGCATTTT
-	TRBD1	TRBV2	TRBJ1-3	CASSGQGGNTIYF	TGTGCCAGCAGTGGACAGGGGGGAAACACCATATATTTT
-	-	TRBV5-1	TRBJ1-6	CASSFGGPGSYNSPLHF	TGCGCCAGCAGCTTCGGGGGGCCCGGGTCTTATAATTCACCCCTCCACTTT
-	TRBD1	TRBV19	TRBJ1-4	CASSLDRDGEKLFF	TGTGCCAGTAGCCTAGACAGGGACGGCGAAAAACTGTTTTTT
-	-	TRBV7-6	TRBJ1-3	CASSSGQPGNTIYF	TGTGCCAGCAGCTCCGGACAGCCTGGAAACACCATATATTTT